The 30 T cell receptor beta chains in this list originate from one sample, sequenced in a study of chemoradiotherapy in HPV16-positive cancers. The repertoire was sequenced with immunoSEQ multiplex PCR; TCRdb's copy has only in-frame clones and lacks some. The table lists 30,000 to 40,000 clones, roughly 90% of them singletons. Here the sequenced sample was blood, taken from a patient who underwent chemoradiotherapy. The source is a human donor with HPV-associated anogenital cancer.

This rearrangement joins TRBV21-1 to TRBJ2-1; the table's TRBD2 call for D was not verified on the DNA. TRBV21-1 is a known pseudogene. This CDR3 spans 17 amino acids. Written as DNA, the CDR3 is TGTGCCAGCAGCAACCCAGAGCGGGGGGGCCGGGTTGATGAGCAGTTCTTC. Its translation is CASSNPERGGRVDEQFF.

The chain employs TRBV18 and TRBJ2-7, with TRBD1 matching 7 bases. The germline CDR1 and CDR2 sequences are KGHSH and LQKENI. CDR3 length: 16 amino acids. Trimming took 6 bases from V and 0 from J; bases not matched to a gene: 11. The CDR3 DNA reads as TGTGCCAGCTCCCTAGCCCGACAGGGACGCTCCTACGAGCAGTACTTC. Protein sequence: CASSLARQGRSYEQYF.

In this sample, this clone turned up once. The chain is built from TRBV14 and TRBJ1-5; D unclear. This CDR3 comprises 13 residues. With 3 bases removed from V and 6 bases from J, the gap between germline ends came to 9 bases. Germline V gene lookup returns CDR1 SGHDN and CDR2 FVKESK. In DNA form, the CDR3 reads TGTGCCAGCAGCCAGGGAGCCGCTCAGCCCCAGCATTTT. It specifies CASSQGAAQPQHF.

V gene TRBV5-6 combines with J gene TRBJ1-1; maybe TRBD1 (5 bases). Trimming left V 0 bases short and J 6 bases short, with 9 bases between. The CDR3 contains 13 residues. Germline V lookup: CDR1 SGHDT, CDR2 YYEEEE. Here the CDR3 DNA reads TGTGCCAGCAGCTTGGCTAGGGGCGCTGAAGCTTTCTTT. Translated: CASSLARGAEAFF.

V usage is TRBV27 and J usage is TRBJ1-2; maybe TRBD1 (5 bases). The CDR3 runs 15 residues. From germline, CDR1 is MNHEY and CDR2 SMNVEV (reference sequence). Trimming took 6 bases from V and 2 from J, leaving 16 bases between them. CDR3 sequence reads: CASSERTGYNYGYTF. DNA for the CDR3: TGTGCCAGCAGCGAACGAACAGGTTACAACTATGGCTACACCTTC.

The chain recombines TRBV2 with TRBJ1-2; 8 positions agree with TRBD1. The V segment lost 5 bases and the J segment 4 bases; nucleotides outside the gene matches: 18. Germline CDR1 SNHLY, CDR2 FYNNEI. This CDR3 has 18 residues. The chain's CDR3 is CASSPWRQGAQAFYGYTF. CDR3 nucleotides: TGTGCCAGCAGTCCATGGCGTCAGGGGGCTCAGGCCTTCTATGGCTACACCTTC.

V and J are TRBV19 and TRBJ2-3, with D possibly being TRBD1 (6 bases). CDR3 length: 13 amino acids. Looked up from germline, CDR1 is LNHDA and CDR2 is SQIVND (reference sequence). Trimming removed 9 bases at V and 3 bases at J, with 13 bases between. CDR3 loop: CASGAGETDTQYF. In DNA, the CDR3 is TGTGCCAGCGGGGCAGGGGAAACAGATACGCAGTATTTT.

This chain's CDR3 is CASSYSASSGGYEQYF. CDR3 sequence (DNA): TGTGCCAGCAGTTACTCCGCCTCCAGCGGGGGATACGAGCAGTACTTC. The rearrangement uses TRBV6-6 and TRBJ2-5, with 8 nucleotides matching TRBD2. The last part of the DNA fits TRBJ2-7 better; the J call may be wrong. In germline, CDR1 is MNHNY, CDR2 SVGAGI (reference sequence). The CDR3 runs 16 residues.

The chain couples TRBV5-6 to TRBJ2-5; 8 bases agree with TRBD1. Germline trimming cut 1 base from V and 4 bases from J; bases unmatched to any gene: 12. The CDR3 consists of 17 residues. CDR1 is SGHDT and CDR2 is YYEEEE in the germline V gene. CDR3 nucleotide sequence: TGTGCCAGCAGCTTGCCGCGGACAGGGTTATTTTTAGAGACCCAGTACTTC. This codes for CASSLPRTGLFLETQYF.

This clone was recorded only once. The gene calls are TRBV7-9 and TRBJ2-7, with unresolved D. Trimming stripped 2 bases from V and 6 bases from J, with 8 bases between. This CDR3 spans 12 amino acids. From germline, CDR1 is SEHNR and CDR2 FQNEAQ (reference sequence). The CDR3 DNA follows: TGTGCCAGCAGCTTAAATGTGGCCGAGCAGTACTTC. This translates into CASSLNVAEQYF.

The V call is TRBV27, the J call TRBJ1-2, with a weak D call TRBD1 (6 bases). V gave up 5 bases and J gave up 2 bases, with 15 bases separating them. Germline lookup yields CDR1 MNHEY and CDR2 SMNVEV (reference sequence). The CDR3 runs to 15 residues. The CDR3 nucleotides are TGTGCCAGCAGTCCCGGGACACCTAGGAACTATGGCTACACCTTC. Amino acids: CASSPGTPRNYGYTF.

The chain recombines TRBV5-5 with TRBJ2-7; 8 nucleotides match TRBD1. CDR3 length: 13 residues. V lost 4 bases and J lost 7; bases outside the gene matches: 7. Germline V gives CDR1 SGHKS, CDR2 YYEKEE (reference sequence). CDR3 DNA sequence: TGTGCCAGCAGCCTCCGGACAGGGAATGAGCAGTACTTC. It codes for CASSLRTGNEQYF.

This clone was seen a handful of times. The genes are TRBV7-7 and TRBJ2-7; the match to TRBD1 covers 8 bases. J was trimmed by 3 bases and V by 3 bases; bases with no gene match: 7. The CDR3 extends over 15 amino acids. Germline V gene sequence: CDR1 SSHAT, CDR2 FNYEAQ (reference sequence). CDR3 protein: CASSLRFGTGYEQYF. CDR3 coding DNA: TGTGCCAGCAGCTTGAGGTTCGGGACAGGCTACGAGCAGTACTTC.

V is TRBV10-1 and J is TRBJ2-7; D remains unclear. V was cut by 1 base and J by 1 base, with 11 bases left in between. The CDR3 runs to 15 residues. Germline V CDR1 and CDR2: WNHNN, SYGVQD (reference sequence). The CDR3 region is CASSEYRRWSYEQYF. In DNA, the CDR3 is TGCGCCAGCAGTGAGTACAGAAGGTGGTCCTACGAGCAGTACTTC.

Of note for this clone: Germline is not matched at one junction end, which may reflect a read error. This chain connects TRBV7-8 to TRBJ2-3, with D unclear. Germline loops: CDR1 SGHVS, CDR2 FQNEAQ. This CDR3 spans 14 amino acids. CDR3 protein: CASSLVGLPDTQYF. The CDR3 DNA reads as TGTGCCAGCAGCTTAGTCGGTCTTCCAGATACACAGTATTTT. Full variable domain (remainder filled in from reference TRBV7-8 and TRBJ2-3): GAGVSQSPRYKVAKRGQDVALRCDPISGHVSLFWYQQALGQGPEFLTYFQNEAQLDKSGLPSDRFFAERPEGSVSTLKIQRTQQEDSAVYLCASSLVGLPDTQYFGPGTRLTVL.

This clone appeared a single time. The J gene is TRBJ2-3, the V gene TRBV9; D is ambiguous. CDR1 is SGDLS, CDR2 YYNGEE, per germline. V lost 0 bases and J 2 bases, leaving 10 bases between the germline ends. CDR3 size: 15 residues. The CDR3 sequence: CASSVGGSSTDTQYF. In nucleotides, the CDR3 is TGTGCCAGCAGCGTAGGGGGATCTTCCACAGATACGCAGTATTTT.

The CDR3 loop reads CASSYSSGRKLFF. The CDR3 DNA follows: TGTGCCAGCAGTTACTCGAGTGGGAGAAAACTGTTTTTT. The chain recombines TRBV6-5 with TRBJ1-4, with D unresolved. This CDR3 region has 13 residues. Deletions cut 0 bases from V and 10 bases from J, with 9 bases between. Germline V gene sequence: CDR1 MNHEY, CDR2 SVGAGI.

V and J are TRBV4-3 and TRBJ1-2; no firm D call. This CDR3 is built from 14 residues. V was pared by 4 bases and J by 1 base, with 10 bases between. Germline V gene data show CDR1 as LGHNA and CDR2 as YSLEER. CDR3 DNA sequence: TGCGCCAGCAGCCCCGGAGTGTTTAACTATGGCTACACCTTC. As protein: CASSPGVFNYGYTF.

V gene TRBV29-1 combines with J gene TRBJ2-7; D possibly matches TRBD1 or TRBD2 (7 bases each). V gave up 7 bases and J gave up 4 bases, with 17 bases separating them. The CDR3 has 13 residues. Germline assignment: CDR1 SQVTM and CDR2 ANQGSEA. The CDR3 DNA follows: TGCAGCGCTGGCGGGGGACAGCGATACGAGCAGTACTTC. Translating it yields CSAGGGQRYEQYF.

The rearrangement joins TRBV7-2 to TRBJ2-1; 8 bases map to TRBD2. This CDR3 has 15 amino acids. V lost 3 bases and J lost 0; bases outside the gene matches: 1. From germline, CDR1 is SGHTA and CDR2 FQGNSA. CDR3 in DNA: TGTGCCAGCAGCTTCCGGGGGGGCTCCTACAATGAGCAGTTCTTC. This codes for CASSFRGGSYNEQFF.

V is TRBV5-1 and J is TRBJ2-1, with TRBD1 identical over 9 bases. The CDR3 runs to 15 residues. CDR1 and CDR2 (germline): SGHRS, YFSETQ. J lost 4 bases, V lost 6 bases, and 8 bases had no gene match. The CDR3 DNA reads as TGCGCCAGCAACCTCGGGACAGGGAAATACAATGAGCAGTTCTTC. Amino acids: CASNLGTGKYNEQFF.

Details on this clone: One end of the junction fails to match germline, which may point to a read error. The chain recombines TRBV10-3 with TRBJ1-2; no clear D. The germline gives CDR1 ENHRY, CDR2 SYGVKD. The CDR3 runs to 13 residues. CDR3 coding DNA: TGTGCCATCAGTGAGCGACCCTCGGACTACTCCCTTTTC. Its protein is CAISERPSDYSLF.

The chain links TRBV10-1 to TRBJ1-2, with TRBD1 identical over 8 bases. The J segment lost 5 bases and the V segment lost 4 bases, leaving 21 bases of the junction unmatched. CDR1 and CDR2 (germline): WNHNN, SYGVQD (reference sequence). CDR3 length: 19 amino acids. The CDR3 nucleotides are TGCGCCAGCAGTGTATTCGACAGGGGCGCATGGGTGGTCGGGTATGGCTACACCTTC. Amino acid sequence: CASSVFDRGAWVVGYGYTF.

V and J are TRBV30 and TRBJ2-1; the D gene is possibly TRBD2 (5 bases). V lost 3 bases and J 6 bases, leaving 24 bases between the germline ends. The CDR3 contains 17 residues. Looked up from germline, CDR1 is GTSNPN and CDR2 is SVGIG (reference sequence). Here the CDR3 reads CAWSPRYGGRTFNEQFF. CDR3 sequence (DNA): TGTGCCTGGAGCCCGAGGTATGGCGGGCGCACATTCAATGAGCAGTTCTTC.

V and J are TRBV9 and TRBJ1-2; a possible D gene is TRBD1 (5 bases). The CDR3 extends over 18 amino acids. CDR1 and CDR2 (germline): SGDLS, YYNGEE. Trimming took off 3 bases at V and 3 bases at J, with 24 bases between the two ends. This CDR3 reads CASSDRNPTGPTHYGYTF. The CDR3 nucleotides read TGTGCCAGCAGCGACCGTAACCCTACAGGCCCCACTCACTATGGCTACACCTTC.

This sequence joins TRBV6-4 and TRBJ2-1; possibly TRBD1 for D (6 bases). Germline CDR1 and CDR2: MRHNA and SNTAGT. CDR3 size: 17 residues. The V and J ends lost 0 bases and 4 bases respectively, with 16 bases between them. CDR3 DNA: TGTGCCAGCAGTGACTCGAAGGGGGTCCTAGGGTACAATGAGCAGTTCTTC. It codes for CASSDSKGVLGYNEQFF.

V and J are TRBV6-6 and TRBJ1-2, with a weak D call TRBD1 (6 bases). CDR1 is MNHNY, CDR2 SVGAGI, per germline (reference sequence). Trimming took 7 bases from V and 2 from J, leaving 14 bases between them. There are 14 residues in the CDR3. CDR3 sequence: CASTGQKVNYGYTF. CDR3 DNA: TGTGCCAGCACCGGACAGAAGGTGAACTATGGCTACACCTTC.

V usage is TRBV5-1 and J usage is TRBJ2-2, with 7 bases identical to TRBD1. CDR1 and CDR2 from the germline V gene are SGHRS and YFSETQ. This CDR3 comprises 16 residues. Unmatched junction bases numbered 6, after V lost 0 bases and J lost 4 bases. The CDR3 protein is CASSLVGGEGTGELFF. CDR3 DNA: TGCGCCAGCAGCTTGGTAGGGGGCGAGGGCACCGGGGAGCTGTTTTTT.

The V gene is TRBV5-8, the J gene TRBJ1-5; D might be TRBD1 (5 bases). CDR1 is SGHTS, CDR2 YDEGEE, per germline. The CDR3 loop spans 15 amino acids. V was cut by 3 bases and J by 3 bases, with 13 bases left in between. CDR3 DNA: TGTGCCAGCAGCTCCGGGACGCCTTACAATCAGCCCCAGCATTTT. Encoded protein: CASSSGTPYNQPQHF. The full variable domain, rest sourced from reference TRBV5-8 and TRBJ1-5, is EAGVTQSPTHLIKTRGQQATLRCSPISGHTSVYWYQQALGLGLQFLLWYDEGEERNRGNFPPRFSGRQFPNYSSELNVNALELEDSALYLCASSSGTPYNQPQHFGDGTRLSIL.

This clone occurred a few times. This rearrangement joins TRBV19 to TRBJ1-1; 9 bases line up with TRBD1. Germline lookup yields CDR1 LNHDA and CDR2 SQIVND (reference sequence). The CDR3 covers 17 residues. Trimming took 4 bases from V and 1 from J; bases not matched to a gene: 10. This CDR3 is CASSRGTGSWRNTEAFF. In nucleotides, the CDR3 is TGTGCCAGTAGTAGGGGGACAGGGAGTTGGAGGAACACTGAAGCTTTCTTT. Full variable domain (remainder filled in from reference TRBV19 and TRBJ1-1): DGGITQSPKYLFRKEGQNVTLSCEQNLNHDAMYWYRQDPGQGLRLIYYSQIVNDFQKGDIAEGYSVSREKKESFPLTVTSAQKNPTAFYLCASSRGTGSWRNTEAFFGQGTRLTVV.